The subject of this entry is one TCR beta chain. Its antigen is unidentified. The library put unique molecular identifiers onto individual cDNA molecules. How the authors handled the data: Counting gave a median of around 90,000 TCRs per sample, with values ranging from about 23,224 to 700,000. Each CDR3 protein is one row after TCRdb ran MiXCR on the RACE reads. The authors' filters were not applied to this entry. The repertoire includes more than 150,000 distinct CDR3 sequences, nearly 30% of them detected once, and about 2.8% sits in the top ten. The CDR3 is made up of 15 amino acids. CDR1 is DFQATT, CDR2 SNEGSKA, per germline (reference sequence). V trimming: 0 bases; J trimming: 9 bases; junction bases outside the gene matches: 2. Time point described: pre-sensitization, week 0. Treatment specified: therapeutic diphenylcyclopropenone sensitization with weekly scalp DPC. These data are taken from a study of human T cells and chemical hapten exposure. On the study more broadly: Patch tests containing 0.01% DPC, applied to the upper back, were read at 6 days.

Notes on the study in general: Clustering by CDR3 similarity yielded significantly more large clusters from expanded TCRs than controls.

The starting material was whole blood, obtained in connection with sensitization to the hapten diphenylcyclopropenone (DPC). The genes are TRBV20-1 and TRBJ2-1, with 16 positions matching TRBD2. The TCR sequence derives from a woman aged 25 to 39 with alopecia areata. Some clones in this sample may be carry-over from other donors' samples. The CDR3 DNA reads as TGCAGTGCTAGAGATGGGACTAGCGGGAGGGCTGAGCAGTTCTTC. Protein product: CSARDGTSGRAEQFF.